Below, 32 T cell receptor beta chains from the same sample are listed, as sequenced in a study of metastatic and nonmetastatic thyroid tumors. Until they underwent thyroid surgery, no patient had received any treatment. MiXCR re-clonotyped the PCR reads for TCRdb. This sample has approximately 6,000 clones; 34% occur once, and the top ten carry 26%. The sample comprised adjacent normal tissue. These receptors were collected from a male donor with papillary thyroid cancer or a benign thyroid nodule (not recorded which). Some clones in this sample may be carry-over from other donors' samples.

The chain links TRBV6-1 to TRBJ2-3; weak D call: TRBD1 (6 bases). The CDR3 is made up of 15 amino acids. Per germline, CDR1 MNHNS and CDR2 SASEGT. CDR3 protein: CLTRGPNSGFGTQYF. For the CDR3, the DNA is TGTCTTACCAGGGGACCGAACTCGGGGTTTGGTACGCAGTATTTT.

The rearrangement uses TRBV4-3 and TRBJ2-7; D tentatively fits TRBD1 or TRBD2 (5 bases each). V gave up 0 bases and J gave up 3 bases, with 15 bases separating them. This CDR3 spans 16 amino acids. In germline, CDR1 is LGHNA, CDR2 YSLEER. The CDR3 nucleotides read TGCGCCAGCAGCCAAGATAGGGGAGCGAAATACTACGAGCAGTACTTC. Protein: CASSQDRGAKYYEQYF.

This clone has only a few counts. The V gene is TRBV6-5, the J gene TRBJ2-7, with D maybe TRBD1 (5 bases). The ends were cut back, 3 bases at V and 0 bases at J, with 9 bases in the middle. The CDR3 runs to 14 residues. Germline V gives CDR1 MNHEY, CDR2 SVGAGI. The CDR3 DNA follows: TGTGCCAGCAGTTATACAGGTTCCTCCTACGAGCAGTACTTC. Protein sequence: CASSYTGSSYEQYF.

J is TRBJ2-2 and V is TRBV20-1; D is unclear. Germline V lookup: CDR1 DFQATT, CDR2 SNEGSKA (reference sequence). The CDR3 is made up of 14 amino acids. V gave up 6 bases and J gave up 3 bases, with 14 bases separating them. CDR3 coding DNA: TGCAGTGCCCGCATGGTCGGAGACACCGGGGAGCTGTTTTTT. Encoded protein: CSARMVGDTGELFF.

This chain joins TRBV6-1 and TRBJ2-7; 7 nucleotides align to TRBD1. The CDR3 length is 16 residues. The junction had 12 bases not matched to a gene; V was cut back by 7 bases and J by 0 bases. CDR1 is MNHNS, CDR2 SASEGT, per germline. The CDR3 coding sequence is TGTGCCAGCAAAGCAGGGGGACACCCCCTCTCCTACGAGCAGTACTTC. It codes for CASKAGGHPLSYEQYF.

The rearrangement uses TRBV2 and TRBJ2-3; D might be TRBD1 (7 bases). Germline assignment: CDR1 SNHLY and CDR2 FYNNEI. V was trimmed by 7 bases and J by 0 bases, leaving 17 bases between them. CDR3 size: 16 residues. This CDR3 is CASMVPGGTSTDTQYF. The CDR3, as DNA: TGTGCCAGCATGGTTCCAGGGGGGACTAGCACAGATACGCAGTATTTT. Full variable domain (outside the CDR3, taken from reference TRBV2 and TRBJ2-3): EPEVTQTPSHQVTQMGQEVILRCVPISNHLYFYWYRQILGQKVEFLVSFYNNEISEKSEIFDDQFSVERPDGSNFTLKIRSTKLEDSAMYFCASMVPGGTSTDTQYFGPGTRLTVL.

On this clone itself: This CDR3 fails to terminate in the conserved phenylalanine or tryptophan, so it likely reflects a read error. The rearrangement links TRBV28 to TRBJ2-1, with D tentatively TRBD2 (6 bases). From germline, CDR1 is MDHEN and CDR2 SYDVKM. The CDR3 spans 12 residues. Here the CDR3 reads CDSRLSGSEQFC. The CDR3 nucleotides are TGTGACAGCAGGTTATCCGGGAGTGAGCAGTTCTGC.

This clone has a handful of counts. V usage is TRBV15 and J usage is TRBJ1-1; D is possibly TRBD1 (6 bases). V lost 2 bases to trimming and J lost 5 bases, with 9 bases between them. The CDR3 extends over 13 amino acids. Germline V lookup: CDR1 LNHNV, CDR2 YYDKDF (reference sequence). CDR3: CATSRRGGTEAFF. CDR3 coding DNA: TGTGCCACCAGCAGAAGGGGGGGGACTGAAGCTTTCTTT.

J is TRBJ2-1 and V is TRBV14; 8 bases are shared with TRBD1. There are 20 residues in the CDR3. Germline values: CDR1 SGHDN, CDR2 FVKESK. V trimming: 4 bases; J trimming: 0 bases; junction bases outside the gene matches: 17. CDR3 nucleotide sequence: TGTGCCAGCAGCCCGGCGTTTGGGCAGGGGGCAAGGAGCTCCTACAATGAGCAGTTCTTC. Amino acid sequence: CASSPAFGQGARSSYNEQFF. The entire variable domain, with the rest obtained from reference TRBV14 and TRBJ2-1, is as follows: EAGVTQFPSHSVIEKGQTVTLRCDPISGHDNLYWYRRVMGKEIKFLLHFVKESKQDESGMPNNRFLAERTGGTYSTLKVQPAELEDSGVYFCASSPAFGQGARSSYNEQFFGPGTRLTVL.

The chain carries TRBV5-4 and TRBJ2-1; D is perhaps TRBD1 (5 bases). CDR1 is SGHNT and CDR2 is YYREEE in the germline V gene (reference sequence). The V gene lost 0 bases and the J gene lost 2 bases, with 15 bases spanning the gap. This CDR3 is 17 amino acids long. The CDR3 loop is CASSLAKGASTYNEQFF. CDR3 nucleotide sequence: TGTGCCAGCAGCTTGGCCAAAGGGGCTAGTACCTACAATGAGCAGTTCTTC.

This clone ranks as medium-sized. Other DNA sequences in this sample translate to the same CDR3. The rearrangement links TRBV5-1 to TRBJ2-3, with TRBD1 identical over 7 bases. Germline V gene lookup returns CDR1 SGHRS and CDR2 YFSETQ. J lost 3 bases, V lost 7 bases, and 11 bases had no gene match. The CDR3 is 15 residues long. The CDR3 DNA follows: TGCGCCAGCTCTACAGGGGTCGTGAGTACAGATACGCAGTATTTT. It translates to CASSTGVVSTDTQYF.

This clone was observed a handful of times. The CDR3 DNA follows: TGTGCCAGCAGTGGCCCGGGAGGGGATGAGCAGTTCTTC. Encoded protein: CASSGPGGDEQFF. The chain has TRBV6-4 and TRBJ2-1; TRBD2 aligns across 8 bases. The CDR3 runs to 13 residues. Germline CDR1 is MRHNA and CDR2 is SNTAGT. After removal of 4 bases from V and 8 bases from J, the junction contained 4 bases not matched to a gene.

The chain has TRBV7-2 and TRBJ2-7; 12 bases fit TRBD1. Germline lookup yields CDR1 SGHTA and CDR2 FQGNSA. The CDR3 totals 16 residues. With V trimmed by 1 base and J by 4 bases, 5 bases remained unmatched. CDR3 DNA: TGTGCCAGCAGCTTAGTCGCGGGACAGGGGGCTTACGAGCAGTACTTC. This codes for CASSLVAGQGAYEQYF.

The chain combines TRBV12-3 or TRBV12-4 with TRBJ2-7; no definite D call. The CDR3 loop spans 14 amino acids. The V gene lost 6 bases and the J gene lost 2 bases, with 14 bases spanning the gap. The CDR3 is CASSFDGTPYEQYF. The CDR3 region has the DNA TGTGCCAGCAGCTTCGACGGAACCCCCTACGAGCAGTACTTC.

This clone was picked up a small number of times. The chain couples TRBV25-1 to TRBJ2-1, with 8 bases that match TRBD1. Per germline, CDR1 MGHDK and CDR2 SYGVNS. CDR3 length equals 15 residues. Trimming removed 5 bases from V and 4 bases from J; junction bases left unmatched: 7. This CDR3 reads CASSKQGGRYNEQFF. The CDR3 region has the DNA TGTGCCAGCAGTAAACAGGGGGGCCGTTACAATGAGCAGTTCTTC.

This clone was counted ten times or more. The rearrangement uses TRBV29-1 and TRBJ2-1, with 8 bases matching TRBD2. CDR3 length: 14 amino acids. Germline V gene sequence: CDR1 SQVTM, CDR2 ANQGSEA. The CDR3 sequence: CGISGIGTYNEQFF. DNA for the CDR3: TGCGGGATTAGCGGGATCGGTACCTACAATGAGCAGTTCTTC.

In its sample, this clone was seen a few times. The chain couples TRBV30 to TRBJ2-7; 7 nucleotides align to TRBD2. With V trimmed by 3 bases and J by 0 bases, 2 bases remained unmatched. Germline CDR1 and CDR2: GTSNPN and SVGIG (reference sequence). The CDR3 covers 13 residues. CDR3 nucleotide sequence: TGTGCCTGGAGACGCGGGGGCTCCTACGAGCAGTACTTC. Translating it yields CAWRRGGSYEQYF.

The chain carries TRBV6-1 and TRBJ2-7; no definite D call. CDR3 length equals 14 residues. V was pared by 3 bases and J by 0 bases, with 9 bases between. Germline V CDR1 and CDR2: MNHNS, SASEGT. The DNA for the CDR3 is TGTGCCAGCAGTGACCAGCAGACCTCCTACGAGCAGTACTTC. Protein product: CASSDQQTSYEQYF.

The chain's CDR3 is CSARVDYEQYF. The CDR3 DNA reads as TGCAGTGCTAGAGTCGACTACGAGCAGTACTTC. V usage is TRBV20-1 and J usage is TRBJ2-7; D call uncertain. V was pared by 1 base and J by 3 bases, with 4 bases between. The CDR3 is 11 residues long. CDR1 is DFQATT, CDR2 SNEGSKA, per germline (reference sequence).

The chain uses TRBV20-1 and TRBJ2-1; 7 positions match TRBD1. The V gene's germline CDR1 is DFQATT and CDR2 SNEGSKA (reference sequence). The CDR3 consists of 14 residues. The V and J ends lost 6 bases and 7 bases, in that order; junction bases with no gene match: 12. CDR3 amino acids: CSASQGGEGNEQFF. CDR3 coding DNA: TGCAGTGCCTCCCAAGGGGGCGAAGGGAATGAGCAGTTCTTC.

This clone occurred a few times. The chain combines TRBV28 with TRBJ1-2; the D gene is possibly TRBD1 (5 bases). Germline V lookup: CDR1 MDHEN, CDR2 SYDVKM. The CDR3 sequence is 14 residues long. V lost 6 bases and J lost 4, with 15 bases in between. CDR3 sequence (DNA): TGTGCCAGCAGCCAAGCTTTGGACATCTATGGCTACACCTTC. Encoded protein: CASSQALDIYGYTF.

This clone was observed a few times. This CDR3 reads CASSLQRLAPVSNQYF. The CDR3 DNA sequence: TGTGCCAGCAGTCTCCAAAGACTAGCCCCGGTTTCCAACCAGTACTTC. The chain recombines TRBV12-3 or TRBV12-4 with TRBJ2-5; 7 nucleotides match TRBD2. V was clipped by 5 bases and J by 10 bases; unmatched bases: 19. The CDR3 is 16 amino acids.

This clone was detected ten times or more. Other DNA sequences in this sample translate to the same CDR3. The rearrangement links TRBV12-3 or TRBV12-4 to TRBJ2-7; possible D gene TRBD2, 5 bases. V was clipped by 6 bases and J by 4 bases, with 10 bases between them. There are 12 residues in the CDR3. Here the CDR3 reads CASSDGMYEQYF. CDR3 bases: TGTGCCAGCAGCGACGGGATGTACGAGCAGTACTTC.

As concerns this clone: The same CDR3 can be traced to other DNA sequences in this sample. In DNA form, the CDR3 reads TGTGCCAGCAGTTTATTCGTCAGTTCTAGCGGGGGAGCGAACACCGGGGAGCTGTTTTTT. This codes for CASSLFVSSSGGANTGELFF. The V and J genes are TRBV27 and TRBJ2-2; 10 nucleotides align to TRBD2. CDR3 length equals 20 residues. V lost 1 base and J lost 0; bases outside the gene matches: 11. Per the germline V gene, CDR1 is MNHEY and CDR2 is SMNVEV (reference sequence).

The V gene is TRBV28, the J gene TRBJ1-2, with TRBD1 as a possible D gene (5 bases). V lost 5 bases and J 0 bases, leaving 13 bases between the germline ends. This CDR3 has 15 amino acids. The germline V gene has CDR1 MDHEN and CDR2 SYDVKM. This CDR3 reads CASSLPTVSNYGYTF. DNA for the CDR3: TGTGCCAGCAGTCTCCCGACAGTATCTAACTATGGCTACACCTTC.

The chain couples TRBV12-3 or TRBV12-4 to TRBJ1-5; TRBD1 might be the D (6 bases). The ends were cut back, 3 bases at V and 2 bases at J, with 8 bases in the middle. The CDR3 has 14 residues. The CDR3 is CASSFRGGNQPQHF. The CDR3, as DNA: TGTGCCAGCAGTTTTAGGGGGGGCAATCAGCCCCAGCATTTT.

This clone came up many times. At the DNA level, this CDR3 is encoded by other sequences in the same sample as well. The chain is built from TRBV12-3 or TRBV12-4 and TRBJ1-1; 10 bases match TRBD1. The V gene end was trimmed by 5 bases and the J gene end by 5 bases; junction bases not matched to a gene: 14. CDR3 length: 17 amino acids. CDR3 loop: CASSPTGGAVGGTEAFF. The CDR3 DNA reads TGTGCCAGCAGTCCGACAGGGGGCGCGGTCGGTGGGACTGAAGCTTTCTTT.

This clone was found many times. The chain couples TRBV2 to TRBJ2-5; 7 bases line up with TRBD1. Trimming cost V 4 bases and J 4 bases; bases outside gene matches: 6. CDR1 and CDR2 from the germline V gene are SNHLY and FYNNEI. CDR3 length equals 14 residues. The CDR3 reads CASSGTGGGETQYF. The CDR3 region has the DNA TGTGCCAGCAGTGGGACAGGTGGAGGAGAGACCCAGTACTTC.

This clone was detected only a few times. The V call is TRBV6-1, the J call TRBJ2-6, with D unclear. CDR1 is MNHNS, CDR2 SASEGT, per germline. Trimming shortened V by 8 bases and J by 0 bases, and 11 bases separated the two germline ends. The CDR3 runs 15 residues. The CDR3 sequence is CASEITPSGANVLTF. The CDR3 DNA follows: TGTGCCAGCGAGATAACCCCCTCTGGGGCCAACGTCCTGACTTTC.

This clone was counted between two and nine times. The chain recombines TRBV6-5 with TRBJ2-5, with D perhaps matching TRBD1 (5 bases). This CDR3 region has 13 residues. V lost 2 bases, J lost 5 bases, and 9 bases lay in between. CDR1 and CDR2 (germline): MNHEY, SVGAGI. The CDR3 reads CASSYDSGETQYF. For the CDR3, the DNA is TGTGCCAGCAGTTACGACAGTGGTGAGACCCAGTACTTC.

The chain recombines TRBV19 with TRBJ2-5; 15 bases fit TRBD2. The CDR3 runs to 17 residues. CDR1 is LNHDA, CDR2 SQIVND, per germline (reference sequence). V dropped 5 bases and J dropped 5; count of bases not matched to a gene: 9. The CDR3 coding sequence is TGTGCCAGTAGTCCTAGGACTAGCGGGAGGGTTGGGGAGACCCAGTACTTC. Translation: CASSPRTSGRVGETQYF.

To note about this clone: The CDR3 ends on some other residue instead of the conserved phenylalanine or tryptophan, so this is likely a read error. CDR3 loop: CASRSGAKNSEAFV. The CDR3 bases are TGTGCCAGCAGGTCAGGGGCCAAGAACAGTGAAGCTTTCGTT. The rearrangement joins TRBV27 to TRBJ1-1; TRBD1 might be the D (6 bases). The CDR3 sequence is 14 residues long. In germline, CDR1 is MNHEY, CDR2 SMNVEV (reference sequence).